These T cell receptor beta chains were read from a single sample in a study of technical replicates of blood from several donors. Measured with immunoSEQ multiplex PCR; TCRdb has only the in-frame clones, and not every one. The sample contains tens of thousands of clones, 85% to 95% of which appear only once. Sequencing was done on a sample of T cells isolated from PBMCs. These TCRs come from a human donor in good health. Both conserved end residues are part of each CDR3. Each record gives: D gene, clone size, V gene, J gene, CDR3 DNA, CDR3 protein. The D gene is left open where the match is weak. Not all rows give a size; the values are once, few, many and, for expanded clones, a class.

D: .; size: .; V: TRBV11-3; J: TRBJ1-2; DNA: TGTGCCAGCAGCCCCCACAGGGTGATTGGTTATGGCTACACCTTC; CDR3: CASSPHRVIGYGYTF
D: TRBD1; size: once; V: TRBV11-3; J: TRBJ2-7; DNA: TGTGCCAGCAGCCGGACAGGGGAGAGCGACGAGCAGTACTTC; CDR3: CASSRTGESDEQYF
D: .; size: .; V: TRBV28; J: TRBJ2-7; DNA: TGTGCCAGCAGTCCCGTCCAGTATACCTCCTACGAGCAGTACTTC; CDR3: CASSPVQYTSYEQYF
D: TRBD2; size: once; V: TRBV4-3; J: TRBJ2-3; DNA: TGCGCCAGCAGCCAGGGTCCAGCGGGGGGAGCAGATACGCAGTATTTT; CDR3: CASSQGPAGGADTQYF
D: TRBD1; size: .; V: TRBV2; J: TRBJ1-1; DNA: TGTGCCAGCAGTAATAGACAGGGGGCGTACACTGAAGCTTTCTTT; CDR3: CASSNRQGAYTEAFF
D: .; size: once; V: TRBV9; J: TRBJ1-1; DNA: TGTGCCAGGAACAGGGAGGGACCCACTGAAGCTTTCTTT; CDR3: CARNREGPTEAFF
D: TRBD1; size: .; V: TRBV29-1; J: TRBJ2-7; DNA: TGCAGCGTTGTTCAGGGGGCGGGGGAGCAGTACTTC; CDR3: CSVVQGAGEQYF
D: TRBD1; size: .; V: TRBV11-3; J: TRBJ1-3; DNA: TGTGCCAGCAGCGACAGGGGCGGAAACACCATATATTTT; CDR3: CASSDRGGNTIYF
D: .; size: .; V: TRBV28; J: TRBJ2-7; DNA: TGTGCCAGCAGTTTACCACGGGACACTTACTACGAGCAGTACTTC; CDR3: CASSLPRDTYYEQYF
D: TRBD1; size: once; V: TRBV25-1; J: TRBJ2-3; DNA: TGTGCCAGCAGTGAATTGCCTCATCGGGACAGGGGAACAGATACGCAGTATTTT; CDR3: CASSELPHRDRGTDTQYF
D: .; size: .; V: TRBV29-1; J: TRBJ1-2; DNA: TGCAGCGTTGAAAGTGGACAGAACTATGGCTACACCTTC; CDR3: CSVESGQNYGYTF
D: .; size: .; V: TRBV6-1; J: TRBJ1-3; DNA: TGTGCCAGCAGTGAAGTCCCCCGAGACTCTGGAAACACCATATATTTT; CDR3: CASSEVPRDSGNTIYF
D: .; size: .; V: TRBV7-9; J: TRBJ2-1; DNA: TGTGCCAGCAGCTCCCCGGTGGGCAGTTCCTACAATGAGCAGTTCTTC; CDR3: CASSSPVGSSYNEQFF
D: .; size: .; V: TRBV6-5; J: TRBJ1-1; DNA: TGTGCCAGCAGTCGGAGGGGTGAAGCTTTCTTT; CDR3: CASSRRGEAFF
D: .; size: .; V: TRBV29-1; J: TRBJ1-1; DNA: TGCAGCGTTGAAACAGGGTTGACTGAAGCTTTCTTT; CDR3: CSVETGLTEAFF
D: TRBD2; size: .; V: TRBV30; J: TRBJ2-3; DNA: TGTGCCTGGAGCAGACTAGCGGGAGAAGATACGCAGTATTTT; CDR3: CAWSRLAGEDTQYF
D: TRBD1; size: .; V: TRBV4-3; J: TRBJ1-5; DNA: TGCGCCAGCAGCCAAGATATCCGACAGGGACGTCAGCCCCAGCATTTT; CDR3: CASSQDIRQGRQPQHF
D: .; size: .; V: TRBV13; J: TRBJ2-5; DNA: TGTGCCAGCAGCTTAGGCCTGACTATAGAGACCCAGTACTTC; CDR3: CASSLGLTIETQYF
D: TRBD1; size: .; V: TRBV7-7; J: TRBJ2-7; DNA: TGTGCTAGCAGCCTGGGACAGGGAAAATCCTACGAGCAGTACTTC; CDR3: CASSLGQGKSYEQYF
D: .; size: .; V: TRBV9; J: TRBJ1-5; DNA: TGTGCCAGCAGCGTAGGGGGAGTCGGTCAGCCCCAGCATTTT; CDR3: CASSVGGVGQPQHF
D: .; size: .; V: TRBV5-4; J: TRBJ2-7; DNA: TGTGCCAGCAGCTTGGGCAGGGGAGGGGACGAGCAGTACTTC; CDR3: CASSLGRGGDEQYF
D: TRBD2; size: .; V: TRBV9; J: TRBJ2-2; DNA: TGTGCCAGCAGCGTTTATAGCGGGAGGGCCACCGGGGAGCTGTTTTTT; CDR3: CASSVYSGRATGELFF
D: .; size: .; V: TRBV10-3; J: TRBJ2-7; DNA: TGTGCCATCAGTGAGTCGAGGAGCTACGAGCAGTACTTC; CDR3: CAISESRSYEQYF
D: .; size: few; V: TRBV11-3; J: TRBJ1-1; DNA: TGTGCCAGCAAAGAAGGACCAGGGTTGCCTGAAGCTTTCTTT; CDR3: CASKEGPGLPEAFF
D: .; size: .; V: TRBV5-1; J: TRBJ2-3; DNA: TGCGCCAGCACCACAACAGGAGGGTCCATAGATACGCAGTATTTT; CDR3: CASTTTGGSIDTQYF
D: .; size: once; V: TRBV19; J: TRBJ1-5; DNA: TGTGCCAGTAGTATTATAGGCAGGGGAGCAAATCAGCCCCAGCATTTT; CDR3: CASSIIGRGANQPQHF
D: .; size: once; V: TRBV29-1; J: TRBJ1-2; DNA: TGCAGCGTTTCGGCCAGGACTGCCTATGGCTACACCTTC; CDR3: CSVSARTAYGYTF
D: .; size: once; V: TRBV18; J: TRBJ2-7; DNA: TGTGCCAGCTCTACGGGGGAGCAGTACTTC; CDR3: CASSTGEQYF
D: .; size: .; V: TRBV9; J: TRBJ2-7; DNA: TGTGCCAGCAGCGTAGGGGGGGACAGCTCCTACGAGCAGTACTTC; CDR3: CASSVGGDSSYEQYF
D: TRBD1; size: .; V: TRBV6-5; J: TRBJ2-7; DNA: TGTGCCAGCAGGGGACAGGGCTACGAGCAGTACTTC; CDR3: CASRGQGYEQYF
D: .; size: .; V: TRBV4-3; J: TRBJ1-5; DNA: TGCGCCAGCAGCCCCTACATAGGGGCGGATCAGCCCCAGCATTTT; CDR3: CASSPYIGADQPQHF
D: TRBD1; size: once; V: TRBV30; J: TRBJ2-1; DNA: TGTGCCTGGAGCCAACCTGTACAGGGGTACAATGAGCAGTTCTTC; CDR3: CAWSQPVQGYNEQFF
D: .; size: .; V: TRBV11-2; J: TRBJ1-1; DNA: TGTGCCAGCAGCTTCGGGAACACTGAAGCTTTCTTT; CDR3: CASSFGNTEAFF
D: .; size: .; V: TRBV18; J: TRBJ1-1; DNA: TGTGCCAGCTCACCACCGGGACAACTGAACACTGAAGCTTTCTTT; CDR3: CASSPPGQLNTEAFF
D: TRBD1; size: .; V: TRBV5-1; J: TRBJ1-1; DNA: TGCGCCAGCAGCCTCGGGACAGGATACACTGAAGCTTTCTTT; CDR3: CASSLGTGYTEAFF
D: .; size: .; V: TRBV29-1; J: TRBJ2-5; DNA: TGCAGCGTTGAGGGTGGCAGGGGACGGGAGACCCAGTACTTC; CDR3: CSVEGGRGRETQYF
D: .; size: .; V: TRBV29-1; J: TRBJ2-3; DNA: TGCAGCGTTGAACCGACTGGGTTAGGAGATACGCAGTATTTT; CDR3: CSVEPTGLGDTQYF
D: TRBD1; size: once; V: TRBV7-9; J: TRBJ1-2; DNA: TGTGCCAGCAGCTTAGAGGAACAGGGGGCTGAAGGCTACACCTTC; CDR3: CASSLEEQGAEGYTF
D: TRBD1; size: .; V: TRBV7-2; J: TRBJ1-2; DNA: TGTGCCAGCAGCTCACAGGGGGAGAGCTATGGCTACACCTTC; CDR3: CASSSQGESYGYTF
D: TRBD1; size: few; V: TRBV28; J: TRBJ1-5; DNA: TGTGCCAGCAGTTTGACAGGGAGCAATCAGCCCCAGCATTTT; CDR3: CASSLTGSNQPQHF
D: TRBD2; size: .; V: TRBV5-6; J: TRBJ2-3; DNA: TGTGCCAGCAGCTCTGGAGGAGCGGGGGGGAATACGCAGTATTTT; CDR3: CASSSGGAGGNTQYF
D: .; size: .; V: TRBV10-1; J: TRBJ1-5; DNA: TGCGCCAGTCGGACTTGGAGGAGTCAGCCCCAGCATTTT; CDR3: CASRTWRSQPQHF
D: .; size: .; V: TRBV5-1; J: TRBJ2-7; DNA: TGCGCCAGCAGCTGGGAAGGGGGGGGCTCCTACGAGCAGTACTTC; CDR3: CASSWEGGGSYEQYF
D: .; size: .; V: TRBV4-3; J: TRBJ1-1; DNA: TGCGCCAGCAGCCCCGGGACTAACTTCGGGGGCACTGAAGCTTTCTTT; CDR3: CASSPGTNFGGTEAFF